This TCR beta chain was retrieved from a study of a mutant IDH1 vaccine in newly diagnosed glioma. Study in general: Patients were started on vaccination 4-6 weeks after radiotherapy alone, or with temozolomide cycles. Earlier care involved radiotherapy, temozolomide, or both, and the majority received both. Study-wide points: There were vaccine-induced immune responses in around 94% of the patients.

Details on this clone: What it recognizes is unknown.

This CDR3 region has 18 residues. Trimming took 5 bases from V and 5 from J, leaving 27 bases between them. CDR1 is SEHNR and CDR2 is FQNEAQ in the germline V gene (reference sequence). Time point specified: week 47, end of study. Each vaccine dose was 300 ug of mutant IDH1 20-mer peptide, with topical imiquimod. At weeks 1, 3, 5, 7, 11, 15, 19 and 23, patients received a vaccination, eight in all. This table comes from immunoSEQ multiplex PCR, and its TCRdb copy is limited to in-frame clones, with some not included. In the table there are tens of thousands of clones, about 80% of which are singletons.

The TCR was taken from a man aged 40-49 years with glioma. Some clones in this sample may be carry-over from other donors' samples. The specimen was PBMCs, collected from a glioma patient whose treatment included an IDH1 peptide vaccine. The J gene is TRBJ1-1, the V gene TRBV7-9; TRBD1 is a possible D gene (5 bases). The CDR3 nucleotides read TGTGCCAGCAGCCACACCAAAACGACGGGGCGTCGGGGAACTGAAGCTTTCTTT. Translated, it gives CASSHTKTTGRRGTEAFF.